Presented here are 28 T cell receptor beta chains from one specimen sequenced in a study of glioma-infiltrating T cells. Amplification of TCR alpha and beta CDR3 regions from RNA used iRepertoire nested multiplex PCR. TCRdb called the multiplex PCR reads again in MiXCR, with one record for every CDR3 protein. The sample carries some 40,000 distinct CDR3 sequences, approximately 20% recorded once. The sample consisted of glioma tissue, nonneoplastic brain tissue, or PBMCs (not recorded which). Every receptor here comes from a human donor with low-grade glioma or glioblastoma, undergoing nonglioma brain surgery, or in good health (not recorded which).

This sequence joins TRBV5-5 and TRBJ1-1; D unresolved. The germline gives CDR1 SGHKS, CDR2 YYEKEE (reference sequence). Trimming left V 4 bases short and J 0 bases short, with 16 bases between. There are 16 residues in the CDR3. This chain's CDR3 is CASSPWGGRLNTEAFF. In DNA form, the CDR3 reads TGTGCCAGCAGCCCGTGGGGAGGTCGGTTGAACACTGAAGCTTTCTTT.

In this sample, this clonotype turned up many times. The genes are TRBV10-2 and TRBJ2-3; 8 bases line up with TRBD2. The V gene end was trimmed by 6 bases and the J gene end by 2 bases; junction bases not matched to a gene: 10. Germline CDR1 reads WSHSY; CDR2 reads SAAADI. The CDR3 totals 16 residues. The CDR3 coding sequence is TGCGCCAGCAGGGATATCGGGGGGGGGCCCACAGATACGCAGTATTTT. This encodes CASRDIGGGPTDTQYF.

This clonotype was counted ten times or more. The chain joins TRBV7-3 to TRBJ2-1; TRBD2 matches 13 bases. Looked up from germline, CDR1 is SGHTA and CDR2 is FQGTGA. This CDR3 contains 15 residues. V gave up 5 bases and J gave up 7 bases; unmatched junction bases: 5. The CDR3 sequence: CASSPGLAGYNEQFF. The CDR3 DNA follows: TGTGCCAGCAGCCCGGGACTAGCGGGGTATAATGAGCAGTTCTTC.

This clonotype occurred once. The V gene is TRBV2, the J gene TRBJ1-5; possible D gene TRBD1, 5 bases. Germline CDR1 and CDR2: SNHLY and FYNNEI. The length of the CDR3 is 15 residues. V gave up 6 bases and J gave up 3 bases, with 15 bases separating them. CDR3 bases: TGTGCCAGCAGCTCCGGGGGTATGAACAATCAGCCCCAGCATTTT. It specifies CASSSGGMNNQPQHF.

This clonotype was observed many times. This chain uses TRBV28 with TRBJ1-5; D perhaps matches TRBD1 (6 bases). This CDR3 contains 16 residues. From germline, CDR1 is MDHEN and CDR2 SYDVKM. The V end was cut by 3 bases, the J end by 2 bases, with 14 bases between. DNA of the CDR3: TGTGCCAGCAGTTTGTATGGGGGCACGGGCAATCAGCCCCAGCATTTT. It yields the protein CASSLYGGTGNQPQHF.

Points on this clonotype: The germline gene is not matched at one end of the junction; a read error may be the cause. The chain is built from TRBV12-3 or TRBV12-4 and TRBJ2-3; D might be TRBD1 or TRBD2, each matching 5 bases. The CDR3 runs to 16 residues. CDR3 in amino acids: CASTSARDVYKDTQSF. The CDR3 region has the DNA TGTGCCAGCACCAGCGCCCGGGACGTCTACAAAGATACGCAGTCTTTT.

J is TRBJ2-1 and V is TRBV29-1; TRBD2 is a possible D gene (6 bases). CDR1 is SQVTM, CDR2 ANQGSEA, per germline. With 8 bases removed from V and 4 bases from J, the gap between germline ends came to 18 bases. This CDR3 contains 14 residues. For the CDR3, the DNA is TGCAGCCCATGGGACGGGACTTATTACAATGAGCAGTTCTTC. Its translation is CSPWDGTYYNEQFF.

To note about this clonotype: With a much larger clone just one base away, this may be a read error. V is TRBV2 and J is TRBJ2-7; D not resolved. The V gene lost 5 bases and the J gene lost 0 bases, with 11 bases spanning the gap. The germline V gene encodes CDR1 SNHLY and CDR2 FYNNEI. CDR3 length equals 14 residues. CDR3 loop: CASSQAPLSYEQYF. The CDR3, as DNA: TGTGCCAGCAGTCAGGCACCGCTCTCCTACGAGCAGTACTTC.

A note on this clonotype: This may stem from a read error, because a much larger clone lies one nucleotide away. V usage is TRBV2 and J usage is TRBJ1-6; a possible D gene is TRBD1 (6 bases). The CDR3 is 15 residues long. V lost 1 base and J 7 bases, leaving 11 bases between the germline ends. Germline V lookup: CDR1 SNHLY, CDR2 FYNNEI. The chain's CDR3 is CASSEEGHRNSPLHF. CDR3 sequence (DNA): TGTGCCAGCAGTGAAGAGGGACATAGGAATTCACCCCTCCACTTT. Full variable domain (outside the CDR3, taken from reference TRBV2 and TRBJ1-6): EPEVTQTPSHQVTQMGQEVILRCVPISNHLYFYWYRQILGQKVEFLVSFYNNEISEKSEIFDDQFSVERPDGSNFTLKIRSTKLEDSAMYFCASSEEGHRNSPLHFGNGTRLTVT.

Notes on this clonotype: This may be a read error: a much more frequent sequence differs by one nucleotide. The genes are TRBV3-1 and TRBJ2-1; D might be TRBD1 or TRBD2, each matching 6 bases. The CDR3 spans 12 residues. Germline loops: CDR1 LGHDT, CDR2 YNNKEL (reference sequence). Here the CDR3 DNA reads TGTGCCAGCACCCAAGAAGGGGGGGAGCAGTTCTTC. Protein product: CASTQEGGEQFF.

The chain is built from TRBV4-2 and TRBJ1-6; TRBD1 agrees at 8 bases. The length of the CDR3 is 19 residues. Trimming at V came to 1 base and at J to 7 bases, leaving 15 bases not matched to a gene. Germline V CDR1 and CDR2: LGHNA, YNFKEQ. The CDR3: CASSQVTRGPWLWNSPLHF. The CDR3 bases are TGTGCCAGCAGCCAAGTAACCAGGGGGCCCTGGCTCTGGAATTCACCCCTCCACTTT.

This clonotype was seen many times. CDR3 in DNA: TGTGCCAGCAGCCCACGGACAGGGGACGGCTACGAGCAGTACTTC. As protein: CASSPRTGDGYEQYF. The V gene is TRBV7-6, the J gene TRBJ2-7; TRBD1 matches at 9 bases. Looked up from germline, CDR1 is SGHVS and CDR2 is FNYEAQ. Trimming at V came to 5 bases and at J to 3 bases, leaving 8 bases not matched to a gene. The CDR3 runs 15 residues. Filled out from reference TRBV7-6 and TRBJ2-7, the complete variable domain reads GAGVSQSPRYKVTKRGQDVALRCDPISGHVSLYWYRQALGQGPEFLTYFNYEAQQDKSGLPNDRFSAERPEGSISTLTIQRTEQRDSAMYRCASSPRTGDGYEQYFGPGTRLTVT.

Of note for this clonotype: A much larger clone lies a single base off, so this may be a read error. This chain connects TRBV7-9 to TRBJ2-7; D is ambiguous. The germline V gene encodes CDR1 SEHNR and CDR2 FQNEAQ (reference sequence). This CDR3 is 15 amino acids long. In DNA, the CDR3 is TGTGCCAGCAGCCCCCCCAGCACTATACCCTACGAGCATTACTTC. Protein product: CASSPPSTIPYEHYF.

Ten or more counts support this clonotype. The J gene is TRBJ2-7, the V gene TRBV4-1; 7 positions match TRBD2. V was clipped by 5 bases and J by 4 bases; unmatched bases: 11. This CDR3 contains 15 residues. Germline loops: CDR1 MGHRA, CDR2 YSYEKL. CDR3 sequence: CASSSSNLADYEQYV. The CDR3 region has the DNA TGCGCCAGCAGCTCAAGCAATCTAGCGGATTACGAGCAGTACGTC.

This clonotype was detected many times. The J gene is TRBJ1-1, the V gene TRBV28; weak D call: TRBD1 (6 bases). The CDR3 spans 14 residues. Trimming took 2 bases from V and 6 from J, leaving 13 bases between them. Germline V lookup: CDR1 MDHEN, CDR2 SYDVKM. Here the CDR3 reads CASSLGRTDAEAFF. Here the CDR3 DNA reads TGTGCCAGCAGTTTAGGACGGACAGACGCTGAAGCTTTCTTT.

This clonotype was counted many times. The chain recombines TRBV7-2 with TRBJ2-2; perhaps D is TRBD1 or TRBD2 (5 bases each). Trimming took 7 bases from V and 3 from J, leaving 15 bases between them. The CDR3 loop spans 15 amino acids. The germline V gene encodes CDR1 SGHTA and CDR2 FQGNSA. For the CDR3, the DNA is TGTGCCAGCACCCGCCCGGGGCTGTACACCGGGGAGCTGTTTTTT. It translates to CASTRPGLYTGELFF.

This clonotype was counted ten times or more. This chain links TRBV20-1 with TRBJ1-1; D not certain. The CDR3 length is 13 residues. The V gene lost 5 bases and the J gene lost 3 bases, with 13 bases spanning the gap. Germline lookup yields CDR1 DFQATT and CDR2 SNEGSKA (reference sequence). The CDR3 here is CSAGPRTDTEAFF. DNA for the CDR3: TGCAGTGCTGGTCCAAGGACGGACACTGAAGCTTTCTTT.

On this clonotype: This may be a read error: a much more frequent sequence differs by one nucleotide. The V and J genes are TRBV5-1 and TRBJ2-2, with 8 bases matching TRBD1. The length of the CDR3 is 14 residues. Germline CDR1 and CDR2: SGHRS and YFSETQ. V trimming: 8 bases; J trimming: 6 bases; junction bases outside the gene matches: 9. CDR3 DNA: TGCGCCAGAAGGTCGACAGGGGCATCCGGGGAGCTGTTTTTT. Its translation: CARRSTGASGELFF.

This clonotype was picked up many times. The chain carries TRBV7-9 and TRBJ2-3, with TRBD2 matching over 8 bases. This CDR3 has 13 residues. The germline CDR1 and CDR2 sequences are SEHNR and FQNEAQ (reference sequence). The V segment lost 8 bases and the J segment 4 bases; nucleotides outside the gene matches: 5. The CDR3 region is CASLGLVADTQYF. The CDR3 DNA is TGTGCCAGCCTGGGACTAGTAGCAGATACGCAGTATTTT.

This clonotype is termed medium-sized. The chain combines TRBV27 with TRBJ2-3; D possibly matches TRBD1 or TRBD2 (5 bases each). Germline CDR1 reads MNHEY; CDR2 reads SMNVEV (reference sequence). CDR3 length equals 15 residues. V was trimmed by 4 bases and J by 2 bases, leaving 13 bases between them. Here the CDR3 reads CASSSPGTNTDTQYF. The CDR3 bases are TGTGCCAGCAGTTCCCCCGGGACCAACACAGATACGCAGTATTTT.

As concerns this clonotype: This may come from a read error, since a much larger clone is one base off. J is TRBJ2-7 and V is TRBV2; 8 nucleotides line up with TRBD1. Trimming at V came to 5 bases and at J to 5 bases, leaving 5 bases not matched to a gene. This CDR3 spans 13 amino acids. Germline loops: CDR1 SNHLY, CDR2 FYNNEI. CDR3 sequence (DNA): TGTGCCAGCAGTAAGGACAGGGACCACGAGCAGTACTTC. This encodes CASSKDRDHEQYF.

As to this clonotype: A read error may explain this, as a much larger clone is one base away. The chain links TRBV2 to TRBJ1-2; 8 nucleotides line up with TRBD1. The CDR3 is 15 residues long. The germline CDR1 and CDR2 sequences are SNHLY and FYNNEI. CDR3: CTTKAPGGTHYGYTF. As DNA, the CDR3 is TGTACCACTAAAGCTCCAGGGGGCACCCACTATGGCTACACCTTC.

This clonotype was picked up many times. This chain uses TRBV2 with TRBJ2-5; perhaps TRBD2 as D (6 bases). The CDR3 covers 14 residues. Germline V gene lookup returns CDR1 SNHLY and CDR2 FYNNEI. Trimming removed 4 bases from V and 1 base from J, with 10 bases in between. The CDR3 loop is CASSVLAAQETQYF. CDR3 DNA: TGTGCCAGCAGTGTCTTAGCGGCCCAAGAGACCCAGTACTTC.

This clonotype was seen many times. This chain links TRBV10-3 with TRBJ1-1; perhaps TRBD1 as D (6 bases). With 8 bases removed from V and 6 bases from J, the gap between germline ends came to 19 bases. CDR1 ENHRY and CDR2 SYGVKD come from the germline V gene. The CDR3 runs to 14 residues. The CDR3 bases are TGTGCCATCTCCGACCCAGGGGAAGATGCTGAAGCTTTCTTT. It translates to CAISDPGEDAEAFF.

The chain joins TRBV11-2 to TRBJ2-5; D uncertain. Germline V CDR1 and CDR2: SGHAT, FQNNGV. The V end lost 1 base, the J end lost 0 bases, and 3 bases lay between the germline ends. CDR3 length equals 13 residues. Here the CDR3 reads CASSLVYQETQYF. The CDR3, as DNA: TGTGCCAGCAGCTTAGTGTACCAAGAGACCCAGTACTTC.

To note about this clonotype: This may stem from a read error, because a much larger clone lies one nucleotide away. This chain connects TRBV4-1 to TRBJ1-5; D is unresolved. Per germline, CDR1 MGHRA and CDR2 YSYEKL. V shed 2 bases and J shed 0 bases, with 11 bases lying between them. The CDR3 extends over 16 amino acids. The CDR3 DNA sequence: TGCGCCAGCAGCCAACCTTCGGATCTTAGCAATCAGCCCCAGCATTTT. As protein: CASSQPSDLSNQPQHF.

This clonotype qualifies as medium-sized. The chain recombines TRBV27 with TRBJ1-6; 7 bases fit TRBD1. The V and J ends lost 5 bases and 0 bases, in that order; junction bases with no gene match: 4. Germline V gene sequence: CDR1 MNHEY, CDR2 SMNVEV (reference sequence). CDR3 length: 16 amino acids. DNA for the CDR3: TGTGCCAGCAGTCGACAGGGTTCCTCCTATAATTCACCCCTCCACTTT. Residues: CASSRQGSSYNSPLHF.

The chain combines TRBV15 with TRBJ1-2; D may be TRBD1 (6 bases). Germline V gives CDR1 LNHNV, CDR2 YYDKDF (reference sequence). V was clipped by 8 bases and J by 10 bases, with 23 bases between them. CDR3 length: 14 amino acids. The chain's CDR3 is CATAGGLTNYNYTF. The CDR3, as DNA: TGTGCCACCGCTGGGGGCTTAACTAACTATAACTACACCTTC.